This section outlines one T cell receptor beta chain sequence together with its context. Its antigen is still unknown. These data are taken from a study of T cell repertoires in cytomegalovirus infection. For the study at large: Public TCR beta signatures provided an indication of both CMV infection and a matching HLA type.

Germline assignment: CDR1 SQVTM and CDR2 ANQGSEA. This CDR3 has 13 residues. The V and J ends lost 6 bases and 1 base respectively, with 10 bases between them. Study-wide points: The cumulative frequency of public TCR beta families identified carriers of CMV plus the relevant HLA.

Each CDR3 protein is one row after TCRdb ran MiXCR on the reads. The sample has 300,000 to 450,000 distinct CDR3 sequences, about a sixth seen once. This TCR derives from a human donor in good health (CMV status not recorded). Some clones in this sample may be carry-over from other donors' samples. The chain links TRBV29-1 to TRBJ2-4, with D uncertain. Input material: PBMCs. This CDR3 is CSVELVAKNIQYF. CDR3 coding DNA: TGCAGCGTGGAGTTGGTTGCCAAAAACATTCAGTACTTC.